This T cell receptor (beta chain) comes out of a study of T cell responses to AZD1222 COVID-19 vaccine. Assay used: immunoSEQ multiplex PCR; TCRdb lists only in-frame clones, some missing. Found here are 210,000 or so clones, about 93% of them singletons; the top ten hold roughly 1%. V shed 5 bases, J shed 9 bases, and the junction held 13 bases outside the gene matches. The CDR3 is made up of 13 amino acids. CDR1 is SQVTM and CDR2 is ANQGSEA in the germline V gene. Specimen: peripheral blood, collected on day 0 of MenACWY control vaccination. This sequence was found in an adult in good health. The chain joins TRBV29-1 to TRBJ2-7; TRBD1 matches 7 bases. CDR3 loop: CSVLGTVELRQYF. The CDR3 region has the DNA TGCAGCGTTCTCGGGACAGTTGAACTTAGGCAGTACTTC.